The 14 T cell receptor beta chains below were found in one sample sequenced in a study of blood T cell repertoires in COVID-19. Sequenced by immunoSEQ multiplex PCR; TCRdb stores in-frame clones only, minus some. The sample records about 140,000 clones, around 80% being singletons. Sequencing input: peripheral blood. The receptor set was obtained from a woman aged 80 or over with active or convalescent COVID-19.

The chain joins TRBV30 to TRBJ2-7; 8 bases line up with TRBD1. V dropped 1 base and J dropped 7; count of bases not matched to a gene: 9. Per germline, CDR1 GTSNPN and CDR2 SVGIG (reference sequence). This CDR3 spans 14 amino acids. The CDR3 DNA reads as TGTGCCTGGAGTGGGCCGACAGGGGCGTGGGAGCAGTACTTC. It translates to CAWSGPTGAWEQYF.

The CDR3 loop is CASSLAIGGDEAFF. In DNA, the CDR3 is TGTGCCAGCAGCTTGGCGATAGGGGGAGATGAAGCTTTCTTT. The V call is TRBV5-6, the J call TRBJ1-1; maybe TRBD1 (6 bases). Trimming took off 0 bases at V and 7 bases at J, with 13 bases between the two ends. Germline CDR1 SGHDT, CDR2 YYEEEE. This CDR3 has 14 residues.

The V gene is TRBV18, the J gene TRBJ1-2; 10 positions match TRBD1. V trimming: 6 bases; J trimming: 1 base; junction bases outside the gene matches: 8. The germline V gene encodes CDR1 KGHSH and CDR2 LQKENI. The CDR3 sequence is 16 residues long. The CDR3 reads CASSRDRGRVNYGYTF. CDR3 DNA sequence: TGTGCCAGCTCTCGAGACAGGGGGCGAGTTAACTATGGCTACACCTTC.

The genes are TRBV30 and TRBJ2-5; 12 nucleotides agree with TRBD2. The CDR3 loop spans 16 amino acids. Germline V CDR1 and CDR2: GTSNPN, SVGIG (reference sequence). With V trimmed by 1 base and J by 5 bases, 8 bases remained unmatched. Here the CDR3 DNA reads TGTGCCTGGAGTGGTACTAGCGGGGGGCCAGGGGAGACCCAGTACTTC. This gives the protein CAWSGTSGGPGETQYF.

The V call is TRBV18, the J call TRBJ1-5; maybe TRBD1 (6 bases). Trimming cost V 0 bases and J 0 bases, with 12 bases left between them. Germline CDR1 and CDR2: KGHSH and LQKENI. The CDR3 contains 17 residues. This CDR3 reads CASSPPGHHNSNQPQHF. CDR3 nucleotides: TGTGCCAGCTCACCACCGGGACACCATAATAGCAATCAGCCCCAGCATTTT.

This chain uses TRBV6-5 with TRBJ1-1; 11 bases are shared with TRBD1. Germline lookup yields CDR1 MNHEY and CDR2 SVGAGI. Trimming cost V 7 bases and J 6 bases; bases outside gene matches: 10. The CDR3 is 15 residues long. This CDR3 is CASTKPGQGASEAFF. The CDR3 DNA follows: TGTGCCAGCACCAAACCTGGACAGGGGGCCTCTGAAGCTTTCTTT.

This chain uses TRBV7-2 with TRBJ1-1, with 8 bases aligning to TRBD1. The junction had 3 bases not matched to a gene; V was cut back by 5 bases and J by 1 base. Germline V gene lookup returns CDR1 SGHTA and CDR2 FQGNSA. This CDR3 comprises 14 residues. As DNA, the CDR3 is TGTGCCAGCAGCCTACAGGGGGAGAACACTGAAGCTTTCTTT. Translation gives CASSLQGENTEAFF.

CDR3 DNA: TGTGCCAGCAGGGCCCCACCCGGCAATCAGCCCCAGCATTTT. It yields the protein CASRAPPGNQPQHF. The chain combines TRBV2 with TRBJ1-5; D is undetermined. Germline CDR1 and CDR2: SNHLY and FYNNEI. The CDR3 extends over 14 amino acids. Trimming took off 6 bases at V and 2 bases at J, with 11 bases between the two ends.

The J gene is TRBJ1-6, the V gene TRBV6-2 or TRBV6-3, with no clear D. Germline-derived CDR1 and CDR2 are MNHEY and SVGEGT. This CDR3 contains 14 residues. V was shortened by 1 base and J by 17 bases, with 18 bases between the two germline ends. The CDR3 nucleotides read TGTGCCAGCAGTTACTTGGGTCAGAGCGACGAGGTCCACTTT. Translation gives CASSYLGQSDEVHF.

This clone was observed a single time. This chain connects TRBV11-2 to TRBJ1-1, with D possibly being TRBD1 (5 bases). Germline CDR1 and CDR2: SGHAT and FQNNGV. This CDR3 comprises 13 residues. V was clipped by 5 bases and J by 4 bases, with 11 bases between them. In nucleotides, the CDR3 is TGTGCCAGCAGCCCGAGGGGAGGCACTGAAGCTTTCTTT. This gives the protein CASSPRGGTEAFF. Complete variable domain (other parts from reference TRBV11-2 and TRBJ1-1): EAGVAQSPRYKIIEKRQSVAFWCNPISGHATLYWYQQILGQGPKLLIQFQNNGVVDDSQLPKDRFSAERLKGVDSTLKIQPAKLEDSAVYLCASSPRGGTEAFFGQGTRLTVV.

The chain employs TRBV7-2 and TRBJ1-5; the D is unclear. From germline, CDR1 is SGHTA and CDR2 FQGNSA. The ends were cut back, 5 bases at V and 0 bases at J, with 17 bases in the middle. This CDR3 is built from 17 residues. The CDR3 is CASSIHPTPDSNQPQHF. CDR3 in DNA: TGTGCCAGCAGCATACACCCGACACCCGATAGCAATCAGCCCCAGCATTTT. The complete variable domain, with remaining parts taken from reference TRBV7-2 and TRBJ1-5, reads GAGVSQSPSNKVTEKGKDVELRCDPISGHTALYWYRQSLGQGLEFLIYFQGNSAPDKSGLPSDRFSAERTGGSVSTLTIQRTQQEDSAVYLCASSIHPTPDSNQPQHFGDGTRLSIL.

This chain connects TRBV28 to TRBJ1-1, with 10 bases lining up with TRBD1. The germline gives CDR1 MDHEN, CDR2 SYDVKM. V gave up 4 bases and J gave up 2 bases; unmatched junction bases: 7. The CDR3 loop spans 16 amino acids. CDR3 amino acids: CASSSQGTGENTEAFF. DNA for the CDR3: TGTGCCAGCAGTTCGCAAGGGACAGGGGAAAACACTGAAGCTTTCTTT.

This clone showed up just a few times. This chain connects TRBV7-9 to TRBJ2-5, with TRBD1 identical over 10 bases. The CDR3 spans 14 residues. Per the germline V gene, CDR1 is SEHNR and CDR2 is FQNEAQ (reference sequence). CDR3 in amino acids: CAGTGAMGQETQYF. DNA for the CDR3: TGTGCGGGGACAGGGGCGATGGGGCAAGAGACCCAGTACTTC.

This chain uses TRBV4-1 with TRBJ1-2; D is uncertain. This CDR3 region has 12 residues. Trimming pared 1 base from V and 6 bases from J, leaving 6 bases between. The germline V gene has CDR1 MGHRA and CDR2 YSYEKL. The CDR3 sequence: CASSQGSDGYTF. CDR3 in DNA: TGCGCCAGCAGCCAAGGATCGGATGGCTACACCTTC.